A selection of T cell receptor beta chains follows, all from one sample in a study of blood T cell repertoires in COVID-19. Produced via immunoSEQ multiplex PCR; TCRdb's table is partial and in-frame only. The data contain around 140,000 clones, around 87% of them seen just once; the ten biggest clones take up 2% to 2.5%. Specimen: peripheral blood. These receptors originate from a man in his fifties or sixties with active COVID-19. Each CDR3 is given with its conserved first and last residue. The D gene is left open where the match is weak.

length: 15; V: TRBV7-2; J: TRBJ1-1; D: -; CDR3: CASSSLGLMNTEAFF
length: 14; V: TRBV4-2; J: TRBJ2-7; D: -; CDR3: CASSQALLSYEQYF
length: 14; V: TRBV5-1; J: TRBJ2-4; D: -; CDR3: CASSSPGTKNIQYF
length: 13; V: TRBV4-1; J: TRBJ2-1; D: TRBD2; CDR3: CAGSRGGLDEQFF
length: 14; V: TRBV10-3; J: TRBJ2-1; D: -; CDR3: CAISESGGYNEQFF
length: 18; V: TRBV7-2; J: TRBJ1-4; D: TRBD1; CDR3: CASSLQIGTGRTNEKLFF
length: 17; V: TRBV5-1; J: TRBJ2-4; D: TRBD2; CDR3: CASSPVSSGGDKNIQYF
length: 13; V: TRBV6-5; J: TRBJ1-2; D: -; CDR3: CASSYFGGDGYTF
length: 13; V: TRBV2; J: TRBJ1-5; D: TRBD1; CDR3: CASTRRDSQPQHF
length: 15; V: TRBV5-1; J: TRBJ2-3; D: TRBD2; CDR3: CASSLGEGLTDTQYF
length: 16; V: TRBV9; J: TRBJ1-3; D: -; CDR3: CASSVRQDSSGNTIYF
length: 16; V: TRBV5-4; J: TRBJ2-3; D: -; CDR3: CASSLGWQSSTDTQYF
length: 16; V: TRBV11-3; J: TRBJ2-3; D: TRBD1; CDR3: CASSKRQGIGTDTQYF
length: 18; V: TRBV6-6; J: TRBJ2-7; D: TRBD2; CDR3: CASSRSSGLAGTSYEQYF
length: 12; V: TRBV29-1; J: TRBJ2-3; D: TRBD1; CDR3: CSVRGQTDTQYF
length: 15; V: TRBV2; J: TRBJ2-2; D: TRBD2; CDR3: CASRRLAGGTGELFF
length: 18; V: TRBV19; J: TRBJ2-1; D: TRBD1; CDR3: CASSIMDRGPSSYNEQFF
length: 17; V: TRBV6-6; J: TRBJ2-7; D: -; CDR3: CASSQSLRSARVYEQYF
length: 14; V: TRBV5-4; J: TRBJ1-1; D: TRBD1; CDR3: CASSVGQGTAEAFF
length: 15; V: TRBV13; J: TRBJ2-5; D: -; CDR3: CASSAAAGYQETQYF
length: 15; V: TRBV4-1; J: TRBJ1-5; D: -; CDR3: CASSQTGYSNQPQHF
length: 13; V: TRBV4-3; J: TRBJ1-2; D: TRBD1; CDR3: CASSRETGNGHTF
length: 14; V: TRBV11-2; J: TRBJ1-1; D: -; CDR3: CASSFQGRNTEAFF
length: 16; V: TRBV5-1; J: TRBJ2-3; D: -; CDR3: CASSLPSGGQADTQYF
length: 18; V: TRBV29-1; J: TRBJ2-3; D: -; CDR3: CSVSEFARAGTRTDTQYF
length: 19; V: TRBV2; J: TRBJ1-5; D: -; CDR3: CASSERKARGGLVNQPQHF
length: 15; V: TRBV5-4; J: TRBJ1-1; D: TRBD1; CDR3: CASSLRQGFNTEAFF
length: 17; V: TRBV29-1; J: TRBJ1-2; D: -; CDR3: CSVEDQTANSFLYGYTF
length: 15; V: TRBV3-1/TRBV3-2; J: TRBJ1-2; D: -; CDR3: CASSQAPGLHYGYTF
length: 15; V: TRBV7-6; J: TRBJ2-6; D: -; CDR3: CASGRSDSGANVLTF